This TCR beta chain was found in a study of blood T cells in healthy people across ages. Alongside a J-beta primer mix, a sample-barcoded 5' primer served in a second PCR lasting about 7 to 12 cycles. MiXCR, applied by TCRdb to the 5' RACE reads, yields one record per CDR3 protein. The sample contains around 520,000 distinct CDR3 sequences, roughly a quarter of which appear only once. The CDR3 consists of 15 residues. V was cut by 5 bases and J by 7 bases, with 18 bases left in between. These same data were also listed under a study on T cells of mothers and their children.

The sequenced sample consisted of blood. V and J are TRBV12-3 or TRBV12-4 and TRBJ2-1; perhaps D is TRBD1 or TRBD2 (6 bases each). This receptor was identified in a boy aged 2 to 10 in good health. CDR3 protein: CASSLRGDGRNEQFF. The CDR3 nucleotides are TGTGCCAGCAGTCTTAGGGGGGACGGGAGAAATGAGCAGTTCTTC.